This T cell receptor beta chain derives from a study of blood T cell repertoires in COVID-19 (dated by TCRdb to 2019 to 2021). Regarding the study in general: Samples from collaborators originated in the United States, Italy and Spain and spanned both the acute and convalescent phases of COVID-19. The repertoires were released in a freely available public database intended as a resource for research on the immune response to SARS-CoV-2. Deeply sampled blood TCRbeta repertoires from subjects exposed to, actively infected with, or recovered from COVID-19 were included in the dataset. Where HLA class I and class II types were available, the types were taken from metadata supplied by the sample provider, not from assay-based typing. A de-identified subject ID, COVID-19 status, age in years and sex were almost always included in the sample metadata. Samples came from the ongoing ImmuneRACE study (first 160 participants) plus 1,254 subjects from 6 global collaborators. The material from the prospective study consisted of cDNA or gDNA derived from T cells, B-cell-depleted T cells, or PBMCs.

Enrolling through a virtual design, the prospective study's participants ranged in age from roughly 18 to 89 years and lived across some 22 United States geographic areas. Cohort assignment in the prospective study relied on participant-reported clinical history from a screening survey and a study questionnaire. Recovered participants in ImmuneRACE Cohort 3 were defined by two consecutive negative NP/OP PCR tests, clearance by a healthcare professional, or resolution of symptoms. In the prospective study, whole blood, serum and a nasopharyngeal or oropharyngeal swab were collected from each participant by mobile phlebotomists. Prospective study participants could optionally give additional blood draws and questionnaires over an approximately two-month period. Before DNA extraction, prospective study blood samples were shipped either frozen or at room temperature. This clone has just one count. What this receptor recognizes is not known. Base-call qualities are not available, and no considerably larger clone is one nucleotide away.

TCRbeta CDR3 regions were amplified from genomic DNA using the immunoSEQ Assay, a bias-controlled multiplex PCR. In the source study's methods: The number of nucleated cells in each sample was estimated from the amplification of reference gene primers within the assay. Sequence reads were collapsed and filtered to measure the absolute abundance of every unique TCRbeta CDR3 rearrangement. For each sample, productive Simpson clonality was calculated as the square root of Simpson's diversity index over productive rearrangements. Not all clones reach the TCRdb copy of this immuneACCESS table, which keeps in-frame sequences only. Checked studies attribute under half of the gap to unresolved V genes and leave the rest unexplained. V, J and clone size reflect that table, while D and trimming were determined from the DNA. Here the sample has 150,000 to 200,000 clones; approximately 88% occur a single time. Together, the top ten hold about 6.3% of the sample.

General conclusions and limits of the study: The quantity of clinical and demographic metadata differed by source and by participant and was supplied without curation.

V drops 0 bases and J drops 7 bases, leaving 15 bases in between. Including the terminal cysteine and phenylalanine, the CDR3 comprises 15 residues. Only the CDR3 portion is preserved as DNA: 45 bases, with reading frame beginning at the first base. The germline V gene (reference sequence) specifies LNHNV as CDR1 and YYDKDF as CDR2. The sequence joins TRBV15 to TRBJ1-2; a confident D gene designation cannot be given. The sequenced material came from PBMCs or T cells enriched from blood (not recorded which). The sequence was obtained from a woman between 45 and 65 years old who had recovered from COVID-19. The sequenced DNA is TGTGCCACCAGCAGAGATGTAACTACACCGTCTGGCTACACCTTC. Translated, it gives CATSRDVTTPSGYTF.